This TCR beta chain was obtained from a study of cytomegalovirus exposure and HLA in healthy donors. Study conclusions and caveats: Rare TCR sequences dominated, though some public TCRs recurred in many donors. An assumption of roughly uniform sequencing depth across donors underlay the presence/absence analyses. There were some V segments, including TRBV6-2 and TRBV6-3, excluded as indistinguishable.

Both 60 Vbeta primers and 13 Jbeta primers went into the PCR. This table comes from immunoSEQ multiplex PCR, and its TCRdb copy is limited to in-frame clones, with some not included. This table holds around 170,000 clones, almost 80% found once. V was clipped by 6 bases and J by 4 bases; unmatched bases: 23. Germline V CDR1 and CDR2: SGHVS, FQNEAQ. CDR3 length: 20 residues. While unrecorded immune exposures were likely, the donors were nominally healthy when sampled. Note on this clone: Its antigen is unknown.

The source of this sequence is a male donor in good health and CMV-seronegative. What was sequenced was PBMCs. The chain combines TRBV7-8 with TRBJ1-3; 8 bases match TRBD1. The CDR3 DNA sequence: TGTGCCAGCAGATCTCTACCCGGACAGGGTTTTAGGGGTATCGGAAACACCATATATTTT. Its protein product is CASRSLPGQGFRGIGNTIYF.